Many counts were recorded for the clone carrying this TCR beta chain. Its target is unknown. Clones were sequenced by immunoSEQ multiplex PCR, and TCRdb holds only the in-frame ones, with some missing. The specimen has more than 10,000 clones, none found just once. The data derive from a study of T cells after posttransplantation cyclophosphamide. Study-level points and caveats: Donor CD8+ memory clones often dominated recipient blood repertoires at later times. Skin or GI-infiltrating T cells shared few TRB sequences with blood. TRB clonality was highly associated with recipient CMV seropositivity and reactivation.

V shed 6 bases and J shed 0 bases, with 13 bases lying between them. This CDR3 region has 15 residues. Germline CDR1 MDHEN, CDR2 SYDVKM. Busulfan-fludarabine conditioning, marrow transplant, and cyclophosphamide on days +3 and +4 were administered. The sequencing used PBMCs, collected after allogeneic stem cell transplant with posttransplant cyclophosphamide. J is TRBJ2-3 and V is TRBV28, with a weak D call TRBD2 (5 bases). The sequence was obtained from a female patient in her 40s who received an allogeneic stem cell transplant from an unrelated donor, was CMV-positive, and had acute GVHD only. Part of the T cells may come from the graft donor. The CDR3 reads CASSRAATSTDTQYF. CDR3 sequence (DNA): TGTGCCAGCAGCCGAGCGGCCACAAGCACAGATACGCAGTATTTT.